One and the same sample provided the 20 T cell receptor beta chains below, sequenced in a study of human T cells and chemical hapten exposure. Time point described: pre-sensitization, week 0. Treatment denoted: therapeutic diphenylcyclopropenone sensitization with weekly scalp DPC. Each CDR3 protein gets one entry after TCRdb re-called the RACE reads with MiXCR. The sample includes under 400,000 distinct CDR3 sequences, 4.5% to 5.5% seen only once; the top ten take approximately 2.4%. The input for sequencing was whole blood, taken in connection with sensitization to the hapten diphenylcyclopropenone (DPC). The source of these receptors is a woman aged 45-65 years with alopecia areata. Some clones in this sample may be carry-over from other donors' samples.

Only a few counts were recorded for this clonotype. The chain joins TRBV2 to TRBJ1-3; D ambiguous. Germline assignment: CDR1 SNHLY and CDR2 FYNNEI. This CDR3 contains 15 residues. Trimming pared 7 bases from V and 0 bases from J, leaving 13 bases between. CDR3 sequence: CASKPMAASGNTIYF. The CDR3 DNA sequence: TGTGCCAGCAAACCGATGGCAGCCTCTGGAAACACCATATATTTT.

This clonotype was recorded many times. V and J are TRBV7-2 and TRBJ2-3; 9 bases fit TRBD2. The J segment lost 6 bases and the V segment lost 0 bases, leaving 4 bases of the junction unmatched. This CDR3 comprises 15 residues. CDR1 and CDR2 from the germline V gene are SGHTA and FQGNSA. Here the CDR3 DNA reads TGTGCCAGCAGCTTAGCTAGCGGGGGTGTGGATACGCAGTATTTT. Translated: CASSLASGGVDTQYF.

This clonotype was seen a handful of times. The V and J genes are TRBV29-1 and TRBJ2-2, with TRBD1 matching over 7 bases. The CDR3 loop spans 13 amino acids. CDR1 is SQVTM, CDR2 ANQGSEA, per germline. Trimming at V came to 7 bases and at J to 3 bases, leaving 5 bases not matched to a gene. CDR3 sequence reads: CSAVTGDTGELFF. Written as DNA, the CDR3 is TGCAGCGCCGTAACAGGGGACACCGGGGAGCTGTTTTTT.

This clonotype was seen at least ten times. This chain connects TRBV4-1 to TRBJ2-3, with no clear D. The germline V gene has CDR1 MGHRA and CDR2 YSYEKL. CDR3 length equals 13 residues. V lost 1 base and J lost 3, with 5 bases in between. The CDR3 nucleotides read TGCGCCAGCAGCCAAGCGCAGACAGATACGCAGTATTTT. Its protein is CASSQAQTDTQYF.

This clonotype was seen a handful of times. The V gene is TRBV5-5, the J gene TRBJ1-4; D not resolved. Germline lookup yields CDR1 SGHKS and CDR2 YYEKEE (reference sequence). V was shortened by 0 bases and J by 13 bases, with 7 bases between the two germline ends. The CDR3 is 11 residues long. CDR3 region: CASSLEGGLFF. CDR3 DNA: TGTGCCAGCAGCTTGGAGGGCGGACTGTTTTTT.

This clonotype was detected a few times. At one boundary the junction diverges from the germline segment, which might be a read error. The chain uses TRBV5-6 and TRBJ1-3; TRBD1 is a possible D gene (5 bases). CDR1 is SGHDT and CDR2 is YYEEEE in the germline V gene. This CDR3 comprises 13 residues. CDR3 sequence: CASSPWGGSTIYF. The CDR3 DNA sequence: TGTGCCAGCAGCCCCTGGGGGGGAAGCACCATATATTTT.

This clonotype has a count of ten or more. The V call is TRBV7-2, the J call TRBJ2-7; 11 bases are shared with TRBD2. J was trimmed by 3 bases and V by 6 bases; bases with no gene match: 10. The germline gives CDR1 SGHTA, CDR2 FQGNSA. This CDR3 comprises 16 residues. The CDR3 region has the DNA TGTGCCAGCAGACCCACCGGGACTAGCGGTTTCTACGAGCAGTACTTC. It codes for CASRPTGTSGFYEQYF.

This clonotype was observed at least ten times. Written as DNA, the CDR3 is TGTGCCTGGAGTGTCGGGCCGGAGACCCAGTACTTC. Translated, it gives CAWSVGPETQYF. V is TRBV30 and J is TRBJ2-5; D not certain. The V and J ends lost 0 bases and 5 bases respectively, with 7 bases between them. The CDR3 length is 12 residues. Germline V gene data show CDR1 as GTSNPN and CDR2 as SVGIG (reference sequence). Variable domain in full (rest from reference TRBV30 and TRBJ2-5): SQTIHQWPATLVQPVGSPLSLECTVEGTSNPNLYWYRQAAGRGLQLLFYSVGIGQISSEVPQNLSASRPQDRQFILSSKKLLLSDSGFYLCAWSVGPETQYFGPGTRLLVL.

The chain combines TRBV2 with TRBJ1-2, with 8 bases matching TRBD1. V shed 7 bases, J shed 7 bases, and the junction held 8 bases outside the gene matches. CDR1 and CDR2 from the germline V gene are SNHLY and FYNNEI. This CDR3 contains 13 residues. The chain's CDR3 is CASILTGVAGYTF. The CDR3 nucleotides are TGTGCCAGCATCCTGACAGGGGTAGCTGGCTACACCTTC. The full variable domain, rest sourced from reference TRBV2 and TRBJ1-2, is EPEVTQTPSHQVTQMGQEVILRCVPISNHLYFYWYRQILGQKVEFLVSFYNNEISEKSEIFDDQFSVERPDGSNFTLKIRSTKLEDSAMYFCASILTGVAGYTFGSGTRLTVV.

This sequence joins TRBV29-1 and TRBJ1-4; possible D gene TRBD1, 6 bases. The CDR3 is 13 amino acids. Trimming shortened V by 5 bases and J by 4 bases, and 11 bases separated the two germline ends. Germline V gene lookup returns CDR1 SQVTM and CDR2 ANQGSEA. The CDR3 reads CSVRRGDNEKLFF. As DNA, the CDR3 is TGCAGCGTTCGCAGGGGTGATAATGAAAAACTGTTTTTT.

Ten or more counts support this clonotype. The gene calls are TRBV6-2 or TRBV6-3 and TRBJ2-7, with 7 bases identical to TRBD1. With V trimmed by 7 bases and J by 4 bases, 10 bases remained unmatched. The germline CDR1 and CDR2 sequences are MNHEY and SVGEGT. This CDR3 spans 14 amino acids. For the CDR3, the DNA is TGTGCCAGCACCATACGGGACAGCACTTACGAGCAGTACTTC. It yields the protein CASTIRDSTYEQYF.

CDR3 bases: TGCAGCGTTGAAGGGACTAGCGGTGCCACAGATACGCAGTATTTT. This translates into CSVEGTSGATDTQYF. The genes are TRBV29-1 and TRBJ2-3, with 10 bases identical to TRBD2. Germline CDR1 SQVTM, CDR2 ANQGSEA. The CDR3 sequence is 15 residues long. After removal of 1 base from V and 2 bases from J, the junction contained 3 bases not matched to a gene.

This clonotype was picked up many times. The CDR3 region is CASSLETARTGELFF. CDR3 bases: TGCGCCAGCAGCTTGGAGACCGCTAGGACCGGGGAGCTGTTTTTT. The chain couples TRBV5-1 to TRBJ2-2; D not certain. The V end was cut by 0 bases, the J end by 5 bases, with 11 bases between. Germline-derived CDR1 and CDR2 are SGHRS and YFSETQ. The CDR3 runs to 15 residues. Based on the CDR3 plus reference TRBV5-1 and TRBJ2-2, the full variable domain is KAGVTQTPRYLIKTRGQQVTLSCSPISGHRSVSWYQQTPGQGLQFLFEYFSETQRNKGNFPGRFSGRQFSNSRSEMNVSTLELGDSALYLCASSLETARTGELFFGEGSRLTVL.

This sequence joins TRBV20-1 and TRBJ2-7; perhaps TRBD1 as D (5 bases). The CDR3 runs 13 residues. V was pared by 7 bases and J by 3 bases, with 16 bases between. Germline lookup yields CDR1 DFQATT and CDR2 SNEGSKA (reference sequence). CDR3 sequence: CSVPRTSVYEQYF. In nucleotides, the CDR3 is TGCAGTGTCCCAAGGACATCTGTCTACGAGCAGTACTTC.

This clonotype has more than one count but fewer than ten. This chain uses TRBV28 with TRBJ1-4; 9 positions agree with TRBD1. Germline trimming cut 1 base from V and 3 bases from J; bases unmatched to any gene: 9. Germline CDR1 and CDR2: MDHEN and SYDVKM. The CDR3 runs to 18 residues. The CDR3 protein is CASSLYAWDRASNEKLFF. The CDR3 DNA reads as TGTGCCAGCAGTTTATATGCTTGGGACAGGGCGTCTAATGAAAAACTGTTTTTT.

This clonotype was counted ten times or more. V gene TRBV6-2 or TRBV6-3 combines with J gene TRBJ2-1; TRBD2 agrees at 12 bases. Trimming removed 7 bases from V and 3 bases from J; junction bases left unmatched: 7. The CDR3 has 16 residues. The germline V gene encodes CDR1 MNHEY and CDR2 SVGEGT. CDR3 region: CASIPGTSGLYNEQFF. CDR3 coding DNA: TGTGCCAGCATTCCCGGGACTAGCGGGCTCTACAATGAGCAGTTCTTC.

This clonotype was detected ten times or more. The CDR3 sequence: CASSAPSTDTQYF. The CDR3 bases are TGTGCCAGCAGCGCCCCGAGTACAGATACGCAGTATTTT. V usage is TRBV3-1 and J usage is TRBJ2-3; no clear D gene. From germline, CDR1 is LGHDT and CDR2 YNNKEL (reference sequence). CDR3 length equals 13 residues. The ends were cut back, 5 bases at V and 3 bases at J, with 9 bases in the middle.

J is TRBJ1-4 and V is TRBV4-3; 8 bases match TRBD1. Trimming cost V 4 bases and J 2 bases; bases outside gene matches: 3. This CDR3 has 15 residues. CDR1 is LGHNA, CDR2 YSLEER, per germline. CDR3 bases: TGCGCCAGCAGCCGGCAGGGGGCTACTAATGAAAAACTGTTTTTT. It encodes CASSRQGATNEKLFF.

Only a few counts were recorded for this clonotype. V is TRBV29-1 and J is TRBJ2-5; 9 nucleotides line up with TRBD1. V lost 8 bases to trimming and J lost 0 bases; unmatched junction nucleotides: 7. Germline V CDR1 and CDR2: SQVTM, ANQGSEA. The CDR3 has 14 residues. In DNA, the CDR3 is TGCAGCTTCCACGGGACAGGGCACCAAGAGACCCAGTACTTC. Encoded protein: CSFHGTGHQETQYF.

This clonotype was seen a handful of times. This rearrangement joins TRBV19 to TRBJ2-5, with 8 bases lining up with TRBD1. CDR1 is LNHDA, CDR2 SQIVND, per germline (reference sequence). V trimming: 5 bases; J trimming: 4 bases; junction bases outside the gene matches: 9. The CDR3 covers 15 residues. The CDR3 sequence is CASSASTGGGETQYF. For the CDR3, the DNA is TGTGCCAGTAGTGCCAGCACAGGGGGTGGAGAGACCCAGTACTTC.